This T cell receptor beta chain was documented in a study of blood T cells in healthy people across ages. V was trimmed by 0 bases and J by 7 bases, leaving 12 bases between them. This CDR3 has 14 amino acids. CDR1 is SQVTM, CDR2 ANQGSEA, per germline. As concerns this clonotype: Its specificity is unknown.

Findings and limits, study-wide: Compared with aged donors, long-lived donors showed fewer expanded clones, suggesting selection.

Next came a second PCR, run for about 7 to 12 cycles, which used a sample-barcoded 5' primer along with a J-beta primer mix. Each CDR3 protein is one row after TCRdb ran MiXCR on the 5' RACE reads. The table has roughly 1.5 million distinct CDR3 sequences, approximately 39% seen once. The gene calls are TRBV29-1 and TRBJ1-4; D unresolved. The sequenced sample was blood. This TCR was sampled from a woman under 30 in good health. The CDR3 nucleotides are TGCAGCGTTGAAGATGAGGCAGGAATTGAAAAACTGTTTTTT. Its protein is CSVEDEAGIEKLFF. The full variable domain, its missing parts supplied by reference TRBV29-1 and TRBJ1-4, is SAVISQKPSRDICQRGTSLTIQCQVDSQVTMMFWYRQQPGQSLTLIATANQGSEATYESGFVIDKFPISRPNLTFSTLTVSNMSPEDSSIYLCSVEDEAGIEKLFFGSGTQLSVL.